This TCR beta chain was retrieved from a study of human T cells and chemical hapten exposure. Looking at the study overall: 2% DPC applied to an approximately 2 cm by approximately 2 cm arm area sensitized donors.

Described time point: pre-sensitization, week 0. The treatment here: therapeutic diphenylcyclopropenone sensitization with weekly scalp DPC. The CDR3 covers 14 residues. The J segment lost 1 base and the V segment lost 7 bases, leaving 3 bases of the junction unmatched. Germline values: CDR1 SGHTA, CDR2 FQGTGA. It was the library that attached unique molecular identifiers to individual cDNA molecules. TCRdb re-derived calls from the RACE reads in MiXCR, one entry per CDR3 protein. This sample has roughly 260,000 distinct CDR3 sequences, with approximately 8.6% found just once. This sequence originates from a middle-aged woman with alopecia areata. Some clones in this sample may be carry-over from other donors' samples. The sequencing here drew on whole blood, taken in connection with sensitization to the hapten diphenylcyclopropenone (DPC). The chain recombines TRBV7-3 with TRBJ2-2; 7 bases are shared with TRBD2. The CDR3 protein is CASKASGNTGELFF. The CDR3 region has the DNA TGTGCCAGCAAGGCTAGCGGGAACACCGGGGAGCTGTTTTTT.